This T cell receptor beta chain was recorded in a study of cytomegalovirus exposure and HLA in healthy donors. In the case of this clone: No antigen is known for it.

Trimming pared 6 bases from V and 4 bases from J, leaving 5 bases between. CDR3 size: 11 residues. CDR1 and CDR2 from the germline V gene are SNHLY and FYNNEI. Amplification used 60 Vbeta primers and 13 Jbeta primers. Assay: immunoSEQ multiplex PCR; the TCRdb copy retains only in-frame clones and omits some. In the table there are roughly 90,000 clones, 75% to 85% of which are singletons. Regarding the study as a whole: The productive fraction for most TCR beta V segments was about 87% or about 30% in an earlier analysis. Reportedly, diagnosis of cytomegalovirus status by the classifier showed high specificity and sensitivity. A later analysis linked a missense DCLRE1C variant to TCR beta V- and J-gene trimming. Certain sequence variants were highly shared and formed a cluster, and this cluster was likely a sequencing artifact.

The V and J genes are TRBV2 and TRBJ2-3; no reliable D call. The sequence was collected from a man under 40 in good health and CMV-seropositive. Sequenced: PBMCs. The DNA of the CDR3 is TGTGCCAGCAGGGCAGCAGATACGCAGTATTTT. This codes for CASRAADTQYF.